What follows are 27 T cell receptor beta chains derived from one specimen sequenced in a study of T-cell reconstitution after alpha-beta-depleted transplantation in children. Researchers prepared the TCRbeta library using unique molecular identifiers, the study reports. A single record per CDR3 protein comes from TCRdb applying MiXCR to the PCR reads. The sample includes 420,000 or so distinct CDR3 sequences, around 9.9% of them seen just once. This specimen was PBMCs from the stem cell graft donor, taken from the stem cell graft. These receptor sequences come from a human donor who donated a stem cell graft to a child with acute myeloid leukemia.

The chain carries TRBV5-1 and TRBJ2-3; no firm D call. The CDR3 is made up of 14 amino acids. The germline V gene encodes CDR1 SGHRS and CDR2 YFSETQ. The V and J ends lost 2 bases and 1 base respectively, with 8 bases between them. CDR3 coding DNA: TGCGCCAGCAGCTTCACACCCGGCACAGATACGCAGTATTTT. Amino acid sequence: CASSFTPGTDTQYF.

The genes are TRBV9 and TRBJ2-4, with D possibly being TRBD2 (6 bases). V lost 2 bases, J lost 1 base, and 7 bases lay in between. This CDR3 has 14 residues. From germline, CDR1 is SGDLS and CDR2 YYNGEE. CDR3 DNA: TGTGCCAGCAGCGTCGGAGGGGCCAAAAACATTCAGTACTTC. Translating it yields CASSVGGAKNIQYF.

This clonotype was counted a few times. This sequence joins TRBV5-1 and TRBJ1-3; D perhaps matches TRBD1 (5 bases). The germline V gene encodes CDR1 SGHRS and CDR2 YFSETQ. This CDR3 region has 15 residues. Trimming took off 0 bases at V and 7 bases at J, with 14 bases between the two ends. The CDR3 nucleotides are TGCGCCAGCAGCTTGGGACCTCAGGGTTCTAACACCATATATTTT. It yields the protein CASSLGPQGSNTIYF.

The sample holds a few counts of this clonotype. This chain connects TRBV7-2 to TRBJ2-6; D is ambiguous. V lost 1 base and J lost 2, with 6 bases in between. The CDR3 totals 15 residues. Germline CDR1 is SGHTA and CDR2 is FQGNSA. CDR3 bases: TGTGCCAGCAGCTTAGAAGGTCCTGGGGCCAACGTCCTGACTTTC. It translates to CASSLEGPGANVLTF.

The chain links TRBV5-1 to TRBJ2-4, with 13 bases fitting TRBD2. The CDR3 is made up of 15 amino acids. Germline assignment: CDR1 SGHRS and CDR2 YFSETQ. The V segment lost 2 bases and the J segment 5 bases; nucleotides outside the gene matches: 1. CDR3 protein: CASSLGLAGENIQYF. The CDR3 DNA reads as TGCGCCAGCAGCTTAGGACTAGCGGGGGAAAACATTCAGTACTTC.

This clonotype turned up a few times. This chain links TRBV5-1 with TRBJ2-3, with 7 bases matching TRBD1. With 0 bases clipped from V and 7 bases from J, the junction kept 2 bases outside the gene matches. This CDR3 has 13 residues. CDR1 is SGHRS, CDR2 YFSETQ, per germline. CDR3 nucleotide sequence: TGCGCCAGCAGCTTGGAACAGGGGTATACGCAGTATTTT. Its translation is CASSLEQGYTQYF.

The chain has TRBV20-1 and TRBJ1-2; 9 nucleotides match TRBD1. The germline V gene has CDR1 DFQATT and CDR2 SNEGSKA (reference sequence). The CDR3 runs 14 residues. Trimming at V came to 5 bases and at J to 4 bases, leaving 8 bases not matched to a gene. The CDR3 protein is CSAGDRDVIYGYTF. The CDR3 nucleotides are TGCAGTGCTGGGGACAGGGATGTTATCTATGGCTACACCTTC.

This clonotype appeared many times. V is TRBV5-1 and J is TRBJ1-1, with a possible D match to TRBD1 (6 bases). Trimming took off 4 bases at V and 1 base at J, with 14 bases between the two ends. The CDR3 runs to 15 residues. Looked up from germline, CDR1 is SGHRS and CDR2 is YFSETQ. The CDR3 here is CASSPIADRNTEAFF. The CDR3 DNA sequence: TGCGCCAGCAGCCCAATCGCGGACAGGAACACTGAAGCTTTCTTT. The whole variable domain, filled in from reference TRBV5-1 and TRBJ1-1, reads KAGVTQTPRYLIKTRGQQVTLSCSPISGHRSVSWYQQTPGQGLQFLFEYFSETQRNKGNFPGRFSGRQFSNSRSEMNVSTLELGDSALYLCASSPIADRNTEAFFGQGTRLTVV.

The chain uses TRBV21-1 and TRBJ2-7; TRBD1 is the table's D call and was not checked against the DNA. TRBV21-1 is listed as a pseudogene. This CDR3 contains 15 residues. The CDR3 region is CASSTGGLEAYEQYV. The CDR3 bases are TGTGCCAGCAGCACTGGGGGGCTCGAAGCTTACGAGCAGTACGTC.

V gene TRBV30 combines with J gene TRBJ1-4; D remains ambiguous. This CDR3 is built from 15 residues. The V gene's germline CDR1 is GTSNPN and CDR2 SVGIG (reference sequence). Trimming cost V 4 bases and J 5 bases, with 17 bases left between them. CDR3 in amino acids: CAWKNRTVPNEKLFF. In DNA, the CDR3 is TGTGCCTGGAAAAACCGGACGGTCCCAAATGAAAAACTGTTTTTT.

The rearrangement joins TRBV5-1 to TRBJ1-2; D is uncertain. V was clipped by 0 bases and J by 3 bases, with 6 bases between them. CDR1 is SGHRS and CDR2 is YFSETQ in the germline V gene. The CDR3 runs to 13 residues. The chain's CDR3 is CASSLDVDYGYTF. CDR3 DNA sequence: TGCGCCAGCAGCTTGGACGTGGACTATGGCTACACCTTC.

This chain links TRBV20-1 with TRBJ2-1, with D perhaps TRBD2 (6 bases). Germline-derived CDR1 and CDR2 are DFQATT and SNEGSKA (reference sequence). The CDR3 has 17 residues. V dropped 3 bases and J dropped 4 bases, with 22 bases sitting between them. The CDR3 sequence is CSARAGLGGRGYNEQFF. CDR3 DNA sequence: TGCAGTGCTAGGGCCGGCCTGGGGGGAAGAGGGTACAATGAGCAGTTCTTC.

This clonotype appeared many times. V is TRBV15 and J is TRBJ2-1; D is perhaps TRBD1 (5 bases). There are 14 residues in the CDR3. Germline V gene sequence: CDR1 LNHNV, CDR2 YYDKDF (reference sequence). Trimming cost V 1 base and J 3 bases, with 7 bases left between them. Here the CDR3 reads CATSRVRVYNEQFF. CDR3 nucleotide sequence: TGTGCCACCAGCAGAGTCAGGGTCTACAATGAGCAGTTCTTC.

The chain employs TRBV7-2 and TRBJ1-5; D is undetermined. The CDR3 is made up of 15 amino acids. The germline V and J ends were trimmed by 1 base and 4 bases, with 11 bases remaining between them. Germline CDR1 reads SGHTA; CDR2 reads FQGNSA. The DNA of the CDR3 is TGTGCCAGCAGCTTAGATTTCGGGTCGAATCAGCCCCAGCATTTT. It specifies CASSLDFGSNQPQHF.

This clonotype has just a few counts. V and J are TRBV20-1 and TRBJ2-2; a possible D gene is TRBD1 (5 bases). Germline loops: CDR1 DFQATT, CDR2 SNEGSKA (reference sequence). The CDR3 spans 15 residues. Between the trimmed V and J ends, which lost 1 base and 5 bases, there was a span of 14 bases. DNA of the CDR3: TGCAGTGCTAGAGCGCCAGGGCTAGGGACCGGGGAGCTGTTTTTT. Its translation is CSARAPGLGTGELFF.

The J gene is TRBJ1-1, the V gene TRBV7-9; D not certain. Trimming took off 0 bases at V and 5 bases at J, with 13 bases between the two ends. Germline V gene lookup returns CDR1 SEHNR and CDR2 FQNEAQ (reference sequence). The CDR3 extends over 15 amino acids. The chain's CDR3 is CASSLAFRGWTEAFF. Written as DNA, the CDR3 is TGTGCCAGCAGCTTAGCGTTTCGGGGTTGGACTGAAGCTTTCTTT. Full variable domain (outside the CDR3, taken from reference TRBV7-9 and TRBJ1-1): DTGVSQNPRHKITKRGQNVTFRCDPISEHNRLYWYRQTLGQGPEFLTYFQNEAQLEKSRLLSDRFSAERPKGSFSTLEIQRTEQGDSAMYLCASSLAFRGWTEAFFGQGTRLTVV.

This clonotype was detected ten times or more. DNA for the CDR3: TGCAGCGTGGGGGCCGGACAGGGACACCAAGAGACCCAGTACTTC. The encoded protein is CSVGAGQGHQETQYF. This chain joins TRBV29-1 and TRBJ2-5; TRBD1 matches 8 bases. The V segment lost 6 bases and the J segment 0 bases; nucleotides outside the gene matches: 9. The germline V gene has CDR1 SQVTM and CDR2 ANQGSEA. The CDR3 extends over 15 amino acids.

The CDR3 spells CASSRLVVTDTQYF. DNA of the CDR3: TGCGCCAGCAGCCGACTAGTTGTCACAGATACGCAGTATTTT. V gene TRBV4-1 combines with J gene TRBJ2-3; the D gene is possibly TRBD2 (6 bases). V was pared by 4 bases and J by 2 bases, with 10 bases between. Germline-derived CDR1 and CDR2 are MGHRA and YSYEKL. CDR3 length: 14 residues.

In its sample, this clonotype was seen many times. The chain links TRBV5-6 to TRBJ2-7; 14 positions match TRBD2. CDR1 is SGHDT and CDR2 is YYEEEE in the germline V gene. Losses at the gene ends were 0 bases for V and 6 bases for J; bases not matched to a gene: 5. There are 16 residues in the CDR3. The chain's CDR3 is CASSLEGLAGAGEQYF. As DNA, the CDR3 is TGTGCCAGCAGCTTGGAGGGACTAGCGGGAGCTGGCGAGCAGTACTTC.

The chain couples TRBV5-1 to TRBJ2-7, with TRBD1 matching 7 bases. The ends lost 0 bases at V and 4 bases at J; junction bases unmatched: 7. This CDR3 spans 15 amino acids. Germline assignment: CDR1 SGHRS and CDR2 YFSETQ. CDR3 in amino acids: CASSLDAGGSYEQYF. For the CDR3, the DNA is TGCGCCAGCAGCTTGGATGCAGGGGGTTCGTACGAGCAGTACTTC.

The chain combines TRBV12-3 or TRBV12-4 with TRBJ2-5, with 7 bases lining up with TRBD1. The CDR3 runs 14 residues. V shed 4 bases, J shed 5 bases, and the junction held 7 bases outside the gene matches. The DNA of the CDR3 is TGTGCCAGCAGTTACACCAGGGGGTCGGAGACCCAGTACTTC. It yields the protein CASSYTRGSETQYF.

In this sample, this clonotype turned up a few times. The rearrangement joins TRBV6-5 to TRBJ2-2; 9 nucleotides match TRBD2. The V and J ends lost 0 bases and 2 bases, in that order; junction bases with no gene match: 10. The CDR3 extends over 19 amino acids. In germline, CDR1 is MNHEY, CDR2 SVGAGI. CDR3 amino acids: CASSYSVVRGRANTGELFF. The CDR3 nucleotides read TGTGCCAGCAGTTACTCGGTCGTCCGCGGGAGGGCAAACACCGGGGAGCTGTTTTTT.

This clonotype has ten or more counts. The rearrangement joins TRBV5-1 to TRBJ2-1, with 7 bases aligning to TRBD1. V was clipped by 0 bases and J by 4 bases; unmatched bases: 4. This CDR3 has 15 amino acids. Germline V gene data show CDR1 as SGHRS and CDR2 as YFSETQ. CDR3 DNA: TGCGCCAGCAGCTTGGGTTCAGGGGGATACAATGAGCAGTTCTTC. Translated, it gives CASSLGSGGYNEQFF.

This clonotype was seen repeatedly, ten times or more. The rearrangement joins TRBV10-3 to TRBJ2-3, with 8 bases fitting TRBD1. Germline loops: CDR1 ENHRY, CDR2 SYGVKD. The CDR3 length is 14 residues. V was pared by 8 bases and J by 3 bases, with 7 bases of the junction left unmatched. The CDR3 loop is CAIRGYRGTDTQYF. DNA for the CDR3: TGTGCCATCCGGGGGTACAGGGGGACAGATACGCAGTATTTT.

A remark on this clonotype: Because it lacks the conserved phenylalanine or tryptophan at the end, this CDR3 is likely a read error. CDR3 residues: CSATLASFAGELFL. CDR3 sequence (DNA): TGCAGTGCTACGTTAGCTAGTTTTGCCGGGGAGCTGTTTTTG. This chain links TRBV20-1 with TRBJ2-2; D gene uncertain. The CDR3 length is 14 residues. Trimming cost V 4 bases and J 6 bases, with 15 bases left between them. CDR1 is DFQATT and CDR2 is SNEGSKA in the germline V gene (reference sequence).

This clonotype was counted many times. This rearrangement joins TRBV5-4 to TRBJ1-1; 7 positions agree with TRBD1. The CDR3 covers 15 residues. Per the germline V gene, CDR1 is SGHNT and CDR2 is YYREEE (reference sequence). V lost 4 bases to trimming and J lost 5 bases; unmatched junction nucleotides: 11. CDR3 nucleotide sequence: TGTGCCAGCAGCCCTAGACAGGGCTCGGGGACTGAAGCTTTCTTT. It is translated as CASSPRQGSGTEAFF.

This rearrangement joins TRBV20-1 to TRBJ2-5, with TRBD1 identical over 10 bases. The ends lost 3 bases at V and 1 base at J; junction bases unmatched: 2. Per the germline V gene, CDR1 is DFQATT and CDR2 is SNEGSKA (reference sequence). CDR3 length: 14 residues. The CDR3 loop reads CSASWTGGQETQYF. Here the CDR3 DNA reads TGCAGTGCTAGCTGGACAGGGGGCCAAGAGACCCAGTACTTC.